Listed below are T cell receptor beta chains from one sample, sequenced in a study of CD8+CD57+ T cells in acquired aplastic anemia. TCRdb reprocessed the reads via MiXCR and lists one record per CDR3 protein. The table records 400,000 to 600,000 distinct CDR3 sequences, around 32% of them present only once. Sample: sorted CD4+, CD8+, or CD8+CD57+ T cells (not recorded which) from PBMCs. The receptors were sampled from a human donor with aplastic anemia. The CDR3 runs from the conserved cysteine through the conserved F or W. D genes are given only for firm matches. Not every row has a clone size; where given, it reads once, few, many or a size class.

len	v_gene	j_gene	abundance	d_gene	CDR3nt	CDR3aa
15	TRBV29-1	TRBJ2-7	.	TRBD2	TGCAGCGTTGTTCAGGCTAGCGGGACGAACTACGAGCAGTACTTC	CSVVQASGTNYEQYF
16	TRBV15	TRBJ2-2	many	.	TGTGCCACCAGCAGAGAAGGACAGCCGAACACCGGGGAGCTGTTTTTT	CATSREGQPNTGELFF
11	TRBV7-9	TRBJ2-2	few	TRBD1	TGTGCCAGCAGCTCCGACAGGGGGCTGTTTTTT	CASSSDRGLFF
14	TRBV7-9	TRBJ1-5	many	.	TGTGCCAGCAGCGGACAGAAATCCAATCAGCCCCAGCATTTT	CASSGQKSNQPQHF
15	TRBV15	TRBJ2-5	.	.	TGTGCCACCAGCAGAGATTCAGGGGAAGTAGAGACCCAGTACTTC	CATSRDSGEVETQYF
13	TRBV20-1	TRBJ2-7	.	TRBD1	TGCAGTCCCACGGGACAGGGGCTCTACGAGCAGTACTTC	CSPTGQGLYEQYF
14	TRBV5-8	TRBJ2-7	.	.	TGTGCCAGCAGCCTCTGGGGAGGCTCCCACGAGCAGTACTTC	CASSLWGGSHEQYF
16	TRBV6-2/TRBV6-3	TRBJ1-6	.	.	TGTGCCAGCAGTTACTCGACCAGTATCGGTAATTCACCCCTCCACTTT	CASSYSTSIGNSPLHF
12	TRBV7-9	TRBJ1-1	few	.	TGTGCCAGCAGCTATAAAACAGGAACTGTTTTCTTT	CASSYKTGTVFF
16	TRBV7-8	TRBJ1-4	.	.	TGTGTCAGCAGCTTAGACTACGGGACCAGCAATGAAAAACTGTTTTTT	CVSSLDYGTSNEKLFF
12	TRBV2	TRBJ2-1	.	.	TGTGCCAGCACGGGGGCCGGGAATGAGCAGTTCTTC	CASTGAGNEQFF
16	TRBV11-2	TRBJ1-5	many	TRBD1	TGTGCCAGCAGCTCCTACAGGGGGCTTAGCAATCAGCCCCAGCATTTT	CASSSYRGLSNQPQHF
11	TRBV2	TRBJ1-4	.	.	TGTGCCAGCAATAAGGGGGGAAGACTGCTTTTT	CASNKGGRLLF
18	TRBV11-2	TRBJ2-5	few	TRBD2	TGTGCCAGCAGCTTAGGGTTTCCTAGCGGGGGGTACCGAGAGACCCAGTACTTC	CASSLGFPSGGYRETQYF
14	TRBV12-3/TRBV12-4	TRBJ1-6	many	TRBD1	TGTGCCAGCAGTACACCTGACAGGGGCGCACCCCTCCACTTT	CASSTPDRGAPLHF
13	TRBV30	TRBJ1-2	few	.	TGTGCCTGGAGTGTTGGACAGACCTATGGCTACACCTTC	CAWSVGQTYGYTF
15	TRBV7-9	TRBJ1-1	few	.	TGTGCCAGCAGCCCGCGGGGGGCTCGAAACACTGAAGCTTTCTTT	CASSPRGARNTEAFF
12	TRBV20-1	TRBJ2-2	few	.	TGCAGTGCTAGTAGTTTTTCCGGGGAGCTGTTTTTT	CSASSFSGELFF
14	TRBV20-1	TRBJ1-6	many	TRBD1	TGCAGTGCTAGTGAGGGACAGGGAACCTCACCCCTCCACTTT	CSASEGQGTSPLHF
16	TRBV10-3	TRBJ1-3	many	.	TGTGCCATCAGTGACCCAAACAGGAGCTCTGGAAACACCATATATTTT	CAISDPNRSSGNTIYF
14	TRBV20-1	TRBJ2-4	.	TRBD1	TGCAGTGCTCCCACAGGGGGCGGTCGTGACATTCAGTACTTC	CSAPTGGGRDIQYF
16	TRBV4-1	TRBJ1-2	.	.	TGCGCCAGCAGCCACTTAGCAAGGGGGACTAACTATGGCTACACCTTC	CASSHLARGTNYGYTF
14	TRBV3-1	TRBJ2-5	.	.	TGTGCCAGCAGCCAAGCGGGCGGACAAGAGACCCAGTACTTC	CASSQAGGQETQYF
16	TRBV3-1	TRBJ1-6	few	.	TGTGCCAGCAGCCAAGCTGGAAGCTCCTATAATTCACCCCTCCACTTT	CASSQAGSSYNSPLHF
15	TRBV9	TRBJ1-3	.	.	TGTGCCAGCAGCGTAGACGGCAGCTCTGGAAACACCATATATTTT	CASSVDGSSGNTIYF